Sequencing of this T cell receptor beta chain was carried out in a study of T cells after yellow fever vaccination. Points from the study as a whole: Compared with primary, the secondary response was weaker and peaked at day 5, not 15.

This clonotype occurred many times. The antigen is unknown. The ends lost 2 bases at V and 0 bases at J; junction bases unmatched: 10. This CDR3 region has 18 residues. CDR1 is LGHNT and CDR2 is FRNRAP in the germline V gene. TCRdb independently ran MiXCR on the 5' RACE reads; one entry per CDR3 protein. Of approximately 250,000 distinct CDR3 sequences detected, more than 3.5% appear once; the ten largest clones hold around 20%. The clonotype originates from a man between 18 and 29 years old who received the YFV17D yellow fever vaccine. Specimen: PBMCs, collected 15 days after the yellow fever booster vaccination. The V gene is TRBV12-5, the J gene TRBJ1-5; TRBD1 matches 7 bases. The CDR3 spells CASGLKYLGQDSNQPQHF. Here the CDR3 DNA reads TGTGCTAGTGGTTTGAAATACCTCGGACAGGATAGCAATCAGCCCCAGCATTTT.